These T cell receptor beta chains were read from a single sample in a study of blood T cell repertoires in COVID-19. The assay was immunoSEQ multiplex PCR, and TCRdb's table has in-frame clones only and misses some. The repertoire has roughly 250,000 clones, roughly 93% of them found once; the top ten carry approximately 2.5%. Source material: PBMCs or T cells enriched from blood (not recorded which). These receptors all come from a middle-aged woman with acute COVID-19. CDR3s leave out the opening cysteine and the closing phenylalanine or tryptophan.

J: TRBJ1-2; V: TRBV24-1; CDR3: ATSDFPAGGYT
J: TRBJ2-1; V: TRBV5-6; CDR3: ASSLYSSGRASEQF
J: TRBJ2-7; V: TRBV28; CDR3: ASSSGGSSYEQY
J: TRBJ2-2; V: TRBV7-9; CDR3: ASSPTVQGEDVRIGELF
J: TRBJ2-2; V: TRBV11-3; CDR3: ASSLAPGELF
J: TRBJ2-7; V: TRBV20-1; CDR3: SASLEYEQY
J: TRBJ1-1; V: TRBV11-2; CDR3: ASSRDRGLGEAF
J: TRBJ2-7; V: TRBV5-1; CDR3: ASSWGDRGDEQY
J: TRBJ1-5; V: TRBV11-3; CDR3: ASSLRTVSNQPQH
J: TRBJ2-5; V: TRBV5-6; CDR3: ASSLLGSGGETQY
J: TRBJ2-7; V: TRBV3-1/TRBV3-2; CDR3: ASSQAAGVSYEQY
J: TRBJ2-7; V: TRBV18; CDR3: ASSPVELAGAYEQY
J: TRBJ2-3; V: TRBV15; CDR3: ATSRDRGTDTQY
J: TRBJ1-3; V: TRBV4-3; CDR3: ASSQVVGSGNTIY
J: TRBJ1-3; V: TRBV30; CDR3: ALDRVVGSGNTIY
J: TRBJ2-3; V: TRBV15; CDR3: ATSRGGGRTDTQY
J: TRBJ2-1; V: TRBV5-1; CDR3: ASSWGQLGFDEQF
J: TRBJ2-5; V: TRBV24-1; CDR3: ATSQQGLGTQETQY
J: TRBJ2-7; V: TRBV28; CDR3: ASSSDRGSTYEQY
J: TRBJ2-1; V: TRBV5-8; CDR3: ASSLGLAGANEQF
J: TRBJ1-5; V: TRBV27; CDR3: ASSLGRGSNQPQH
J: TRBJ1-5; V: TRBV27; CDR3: ASSLNGQGRSQPQH
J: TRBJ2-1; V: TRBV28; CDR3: ASSTPRGSYNEQF
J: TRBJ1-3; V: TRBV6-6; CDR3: ASSYLGTSSGNTIY
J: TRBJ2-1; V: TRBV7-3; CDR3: ASISPPRTSGMIHNEQF
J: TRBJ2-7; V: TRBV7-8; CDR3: ASSLVANSYEQY
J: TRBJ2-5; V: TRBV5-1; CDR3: ASSSYRGLGETQY
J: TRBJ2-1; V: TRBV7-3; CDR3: ASSFGGHEQF
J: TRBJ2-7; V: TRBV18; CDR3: ASSPYIISGRGYEQY
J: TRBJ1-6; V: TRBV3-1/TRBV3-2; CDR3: ASSQVDRVTSPLH
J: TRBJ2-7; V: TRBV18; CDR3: ASSPRRDSYEQY
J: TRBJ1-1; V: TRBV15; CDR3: ATSRDPGGAGWTEAF
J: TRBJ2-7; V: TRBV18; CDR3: ASSPELAGVIPYEQY
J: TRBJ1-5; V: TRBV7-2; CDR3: ASSPTGDQPQH
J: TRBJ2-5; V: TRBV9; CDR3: ASSPGGVDQETQY
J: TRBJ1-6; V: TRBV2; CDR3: ASLRAYNSPLH
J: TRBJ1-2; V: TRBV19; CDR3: ASSTLGSATTNYGYT
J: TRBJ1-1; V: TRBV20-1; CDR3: SASRNTEAF
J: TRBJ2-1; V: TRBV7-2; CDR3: ASSLAGGLLGEQF
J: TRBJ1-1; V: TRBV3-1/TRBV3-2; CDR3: ASSPSRGNTEAF
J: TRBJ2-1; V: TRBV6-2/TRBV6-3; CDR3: ASSYWTGAPPNEQF
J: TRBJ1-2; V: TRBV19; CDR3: ASSYLPDRYGYT
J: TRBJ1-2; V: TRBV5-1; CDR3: ASSIGQGTYGYT
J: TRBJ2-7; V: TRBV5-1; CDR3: ASSLKGLGQY
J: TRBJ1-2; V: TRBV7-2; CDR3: ASSLGGRYGYT
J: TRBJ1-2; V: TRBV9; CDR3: ASSRTGDGYT
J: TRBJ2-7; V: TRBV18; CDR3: ASSPAQGTYEQY
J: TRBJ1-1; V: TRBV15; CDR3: ATSREFRGVEAF
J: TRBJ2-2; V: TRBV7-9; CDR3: ASSPDRLTGELF
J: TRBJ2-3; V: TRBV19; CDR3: ASSTATLGDTQY
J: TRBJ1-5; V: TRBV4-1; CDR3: ASSQDLGRGQPQH
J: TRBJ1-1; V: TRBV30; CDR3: AGVAGATEAF
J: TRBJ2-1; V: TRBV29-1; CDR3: SGRRDAGVSEQF
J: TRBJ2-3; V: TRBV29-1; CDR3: SVLGLAGDTQY
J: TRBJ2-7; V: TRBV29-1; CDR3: SVILAGSYEQY
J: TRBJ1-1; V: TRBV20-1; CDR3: SASRWSTEAF
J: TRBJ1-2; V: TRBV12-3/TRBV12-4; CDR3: ASSRRGNYGYT
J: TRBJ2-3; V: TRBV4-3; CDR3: ASSTDRATTDTQY
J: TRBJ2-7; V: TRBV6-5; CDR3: ASSYSTGTGYYEQY
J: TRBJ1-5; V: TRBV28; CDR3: ASSLMQDREGRWSNQPQH